This TCR beta chain was identified during a study of blood T cell repertoires in COVID-19. Across the study: Material from acute and convalescent COVID-19 was sourced from the United States, Italy and Spain. T cells, B-cell-depleted T cells, or PBMCs supplied cDNA or gDNA.

Original processing notes: Estimation of nucleated cell counts was performed using reference gene primer amplification. Only in-frame clones appear in the TCRdb table, and some are missing; sequencing was by immunoSEQ multiplex PCR. The D gene and trimming were derived from the DNA, and the V and J assignments and clone size from that table. The repertoire consists of approximately 90,000 clones, with roughly 84% occurring once and the leading ten covering roughly 4.5%. The germline V and J ends were trimmed by 4 bases and 2 bases, with 14 bases remaining between them. Germline assignment: CDR1 LNHDA and CDR2 SQIVND (reference sequence). The CDR3 contains 15 residues.

Sequencing was done on a sample of peripheral blood. The V and J genes are TRBV19 and TRBJ1-2; possible D gene TRBD1, 5 bases. The sequence came from a woman aged 80 or over with acute or convalescent COVID-19. The CDR3: CASSTKTAPNYGYTF. The CDR3 DNA is TGTGCCAGTAGTACGAAGACAGCGCCGAACTATGGCTACACCTTC.